This entry concerns a single T cell receptor (beta chain). The junction does not match germline at one end; this may be a read error. This CDR3 has 9 amino acids. CDR1 and CDR2 (germline): SQVTM, ANQGSEA. This entry comes from a study of pediatric ulcerative colitis. Produced via immunoSEQ multiplex PCR; TCRdb's table is partial and in-frame only. The sample holds under 45,000 clones, 83% seen once. The source material was blood. The rearrangement uses TRBV29-1 and TRBJ2-7, with D tentatively TRBD1 (6 bases). The sequence was collected from a girl aged 5-17 years with moderate ulcerative colitis. The CDR3 sequence is CSVGTALRF. CDR3 bases: TGCAGCGTTGGGACAGCACTAAGATTC.